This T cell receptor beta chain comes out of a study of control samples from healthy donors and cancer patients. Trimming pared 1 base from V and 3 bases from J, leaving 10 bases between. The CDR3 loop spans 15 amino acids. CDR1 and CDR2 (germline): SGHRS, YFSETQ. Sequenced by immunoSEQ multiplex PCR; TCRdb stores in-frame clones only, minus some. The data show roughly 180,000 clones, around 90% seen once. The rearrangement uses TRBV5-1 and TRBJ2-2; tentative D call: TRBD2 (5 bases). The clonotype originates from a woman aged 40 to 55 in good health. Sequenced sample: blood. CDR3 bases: TGCGCCAGCAGCTTGACGGGGATTGACACCGGGGAGCTGTTTTTT. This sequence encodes CASSLTGIDTGELFF.